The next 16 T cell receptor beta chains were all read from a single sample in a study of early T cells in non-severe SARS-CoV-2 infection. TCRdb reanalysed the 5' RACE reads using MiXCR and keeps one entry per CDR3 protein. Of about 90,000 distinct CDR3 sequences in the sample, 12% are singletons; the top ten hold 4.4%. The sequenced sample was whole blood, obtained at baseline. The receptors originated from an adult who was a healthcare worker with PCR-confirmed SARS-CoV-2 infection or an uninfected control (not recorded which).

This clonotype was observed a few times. CDR3 sequence reads: CASSQQGREKLFF. The CDR3 DNA sequence: TGTGCCAGCAGCCAACAGGGTCGAGAAAAACTGTTTTTT. The chain uses TRBV3-1 and TRBJ1-4, with D perhaps matching TRBD1 (5 bases). Trimming cost V 2 bases and J 8 bases, with 9 bases left between them. From germline, CDR1 is LGHDT and CDR2 YNNKEL (reference sequence). This CDR3 contains 13 residues.

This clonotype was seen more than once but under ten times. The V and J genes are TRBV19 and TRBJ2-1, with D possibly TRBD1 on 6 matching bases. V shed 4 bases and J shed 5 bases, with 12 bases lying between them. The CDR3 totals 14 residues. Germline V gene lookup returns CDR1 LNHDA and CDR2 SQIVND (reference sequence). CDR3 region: CASSRDTFDNEQFF. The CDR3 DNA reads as TGTGCCAGTAGTAGGGACACCTTCGACAATGAGCAGTTCTTC.

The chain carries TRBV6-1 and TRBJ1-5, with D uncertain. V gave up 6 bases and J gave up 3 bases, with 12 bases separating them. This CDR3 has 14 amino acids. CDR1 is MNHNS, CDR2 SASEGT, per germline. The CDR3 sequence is CASSPSGNNQPQHF. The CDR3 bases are TGTGCCAGCAGCCCCAGCGGCAACAATCAGCCCCAGCATTTT.

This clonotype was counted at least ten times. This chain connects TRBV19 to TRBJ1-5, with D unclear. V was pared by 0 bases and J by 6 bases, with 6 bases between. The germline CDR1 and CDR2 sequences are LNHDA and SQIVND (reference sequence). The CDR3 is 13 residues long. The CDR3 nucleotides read TGTGCCAGTAGTATAGAACGGGTTCAGCCCCAGCATTTT. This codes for CASSIERVQPQHF.

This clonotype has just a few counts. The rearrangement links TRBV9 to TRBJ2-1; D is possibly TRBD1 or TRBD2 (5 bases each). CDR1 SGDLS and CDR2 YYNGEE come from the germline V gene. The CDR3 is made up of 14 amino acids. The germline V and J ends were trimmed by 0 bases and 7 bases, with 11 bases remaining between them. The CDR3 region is CASSVGPGRNEQFF. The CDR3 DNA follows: TGTGCCAGCAGCGTAGGCCCAGGGAGAAATGAGCAGTTCTTC.

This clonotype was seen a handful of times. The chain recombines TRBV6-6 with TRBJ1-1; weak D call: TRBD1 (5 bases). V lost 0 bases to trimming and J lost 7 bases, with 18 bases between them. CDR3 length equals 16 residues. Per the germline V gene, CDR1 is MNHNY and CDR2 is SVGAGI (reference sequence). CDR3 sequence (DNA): TGTGCCAGCAGTTACTCGGAGGGGACTGCCTTTGTTGAAGCTTTCTTT. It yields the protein CASSYSEGTAFVEAFF.

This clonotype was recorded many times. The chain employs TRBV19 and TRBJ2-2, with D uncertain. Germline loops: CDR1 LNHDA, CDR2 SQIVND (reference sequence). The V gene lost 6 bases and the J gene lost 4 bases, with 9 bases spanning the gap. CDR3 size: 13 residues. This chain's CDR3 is CASRLGGTGELFF. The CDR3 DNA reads TGTGCCAGTAGACTCGGTGGCACCGGGGAGCTGTTTTTT.

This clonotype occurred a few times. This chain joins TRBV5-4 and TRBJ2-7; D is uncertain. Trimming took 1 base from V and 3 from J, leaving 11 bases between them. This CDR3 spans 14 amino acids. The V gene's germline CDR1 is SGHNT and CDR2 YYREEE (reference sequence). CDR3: CASSLTHKNYEQYF. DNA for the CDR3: TGTGCCAGCAGCTTGACGCATAAGAACTACGAGCAGTACTTC.

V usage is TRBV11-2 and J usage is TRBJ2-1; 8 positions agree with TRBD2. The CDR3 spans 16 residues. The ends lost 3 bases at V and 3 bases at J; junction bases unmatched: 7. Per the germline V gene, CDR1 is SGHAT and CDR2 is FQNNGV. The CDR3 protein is CASSFSGTALYNEQFF. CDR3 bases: TGTGCCAGCAGCTTTAGCGGGACTGCCCTCTACAATGAGCAGTTCTTC.

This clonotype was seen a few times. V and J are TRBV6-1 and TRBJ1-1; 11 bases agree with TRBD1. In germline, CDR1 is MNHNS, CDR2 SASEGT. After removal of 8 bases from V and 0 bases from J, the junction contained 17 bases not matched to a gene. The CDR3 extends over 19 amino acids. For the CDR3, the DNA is TGTGCCAGCGTAACCGGGACAGGGGGACGTGTTGGGGTGAACACTGAAGCTTTCTTT. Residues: CASVTGTGGRVGVNTEAFF.

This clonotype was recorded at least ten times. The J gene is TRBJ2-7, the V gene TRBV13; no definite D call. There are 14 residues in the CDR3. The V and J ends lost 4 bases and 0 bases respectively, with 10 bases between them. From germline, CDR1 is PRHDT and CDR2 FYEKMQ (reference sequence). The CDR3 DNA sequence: TGTGCCAGCAGCTCCCGGTCCGACTCCTACGAGCAGTACTTC. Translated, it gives CASSSRSDSYEQYF.

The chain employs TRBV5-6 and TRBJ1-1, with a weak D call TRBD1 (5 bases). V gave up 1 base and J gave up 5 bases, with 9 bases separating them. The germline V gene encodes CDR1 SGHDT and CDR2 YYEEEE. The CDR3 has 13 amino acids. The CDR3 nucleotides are TGTGCCAGCAGCTTGCCGGGGGGGACTGAAGCTTTCTTT. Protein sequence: CASSLPGGTEAFF.

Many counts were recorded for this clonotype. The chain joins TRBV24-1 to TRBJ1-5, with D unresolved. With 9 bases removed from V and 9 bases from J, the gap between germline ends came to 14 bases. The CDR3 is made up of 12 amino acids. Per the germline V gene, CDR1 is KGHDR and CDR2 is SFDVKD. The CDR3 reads CATFRTRPPQHF. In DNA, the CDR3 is TGTGCCACCTTCAGGACGCGCCCGCCCCAGCATTTT.

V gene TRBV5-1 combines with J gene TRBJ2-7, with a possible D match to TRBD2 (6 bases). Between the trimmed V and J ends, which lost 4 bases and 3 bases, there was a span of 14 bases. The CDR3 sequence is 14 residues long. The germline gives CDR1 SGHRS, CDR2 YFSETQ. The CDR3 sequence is CASSPGEVFYEQYF. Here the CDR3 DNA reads TGCGCCAGCAGCCCGGGGGAGGTTTTCTACGAGCAGTACTTC.

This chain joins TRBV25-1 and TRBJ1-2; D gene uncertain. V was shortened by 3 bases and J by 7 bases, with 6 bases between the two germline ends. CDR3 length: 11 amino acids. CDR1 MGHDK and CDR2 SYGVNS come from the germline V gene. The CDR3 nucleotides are TGTGCCAGCAGTGAGACGACTGGCTACACCTTC. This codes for CASSETTGYTF.

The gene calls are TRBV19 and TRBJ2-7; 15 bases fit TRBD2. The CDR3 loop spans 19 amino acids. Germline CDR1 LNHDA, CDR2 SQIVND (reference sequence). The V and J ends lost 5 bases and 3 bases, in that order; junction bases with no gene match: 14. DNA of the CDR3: TGTGCCAGTAGTCCCTCCGGACTAGCGGGGGGGATTATGGACTACGAGCAGTACTTC. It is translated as CASSPSGLAGGIMDYEQYF.